This passage covers 20 T cell receptor beta chains from one sample sequenced in a study of blood T cell repertoires in COVID-19. This table comes from immunoSEQ multiplex PCR, and its TCRdb copy is limited to in-frame clones, with some not included. The sample records about 130,000 clones, 75% to 90% being singletons. Material for sequencing was peripheral blood. These receptors all stem from a woman older than 75 with COVID-19, enrolled during active disease.

This clone appeared a single time. The gene calls are TRBV3-1 (or the pseudogene TRBV3-2) and TRBJ2-3; D is undetermined. The CDR3 is 14 residues long. Looked up from germline, CDR1 is LGHDT and CDR2 is YNNKEL (reference sequence). V dropped 3 bases and J dropped 5 bases, with 12 bases sitting between them. The DNA for the CDR3 is TGTGCCAGCAGCCAGCCATCGCAGGAAGATACGCAGTATTTT. Its protein product is CASSQPSQEDTQYF.

The chain recombines TRBV4-3 with TRBJ1-2; TRBD1 might be the D (5 bases). Germline V gives CDR1 LGHNA, CDR2 YSLEER. The CDR3 extends over 13 amino acids. Trimming stripped 4 bases from V and 6 bases from J, with 12 bases between. The CDR3 coding sequence is TGCGCCAGCAGCCTCCGGCGGGGGAATGGCTACACCTTC. Translated, it gives CASSLRRGNGYTF.

In this sample, this clone turned up once. The rearrangement links TRBV4-3 to TRBJ2-1; 7 bases fit TRBD1. J lost 6 bases, V lost 5 bases, and 10 bases had no gene match. CDR3 length equals 15 residues. CDR1 is LGHNA and CDR2 is YSLEER in the germline V gene. For the CDR3, the DNA is TGCGCCAGCAGCACCGGGACAGCAATAACCAATGAGCAGTTCTTC. Its translation: CASSTGTAITNEQFF.

In this sample, this clone turned up a few times. V and J are TRBV10-3 and TRBJ2-2; D is perhaps TRBD2 (6 bases). Germline V CDR1 and CDR2: ENHRY, SYGVKD. V was shortened by 6 bases and J by 6 bases, with 17 bases between the two germline ends. This CDR3 has 15 amino acids. The CDR3 here is CAIRDSGGQAGELFF. CDR3 coding DNA: TGTGCCATCAGGGATAGCGGAGGTCAGGCCGGGGAGCTGTTTTTT.

The chain couples TRBV4-1 to TRBJ2-7; TRBD1 matches at 7 bases. The CDR3 loop spans 20 amino acids. The junction had 18 bases not matched to a gene; V was cut back by 0 bases and J by 1 base. Germline loops: CDR1 MGHRA, CDR2 YSYEKL. The CDR3 region has the DNA TGCGCCAGCAGCCAAGATAGTCGAGGCTCACAGGGGCCGAGTTCCTACGAGCAGTACTTC. It codes for CASSQDSRGSQGPSSYEQYF.

Worth noting for this clone: No conserved phenylalanine or tryptophan is present at the end of the CDR3, so a read error is the likely explanation. This chain links TRBV5-6 with TRBJ2-7; tentatively, D is TRBD2 (6 bases). The CDR3 consists of 14 residues. Trimming shortened V by 0 bases and J by 5 bases, and 12 bases separated the two germline ends. Germline V gives CDR1 SGHDT, CDR2 YYEEEE. The CDR3 sequence is CASSLAGSGHEQYL. The DNA of the CDR3 is TGTGCCAGCAGCTTGGCCGGGAGTGGACACGAGCAGTACTTA.

The CDR3 here is CASSSTSGATGELFF. CDR3 in DNA: TGCGCCAGCAGCTCTACTAGCGGGGCCACCGGGGAGCTGTTTTTT. The V gene is TRBV5-1, the J gene TRBJ2-2; 10 nucleotides agree with TRBD2. Germline lookup yields CDR1 SGHRS and CDR2 YFSETQ. The CDR3 consists of 15 residues. Losses at the gene ends were 3 bases for V and 4 bases for J; bases not matched to a gene: 3.

The rearrangement links TRBV18 to TRBJ1-6, with D unclear. CDR3 length: 15 amino acids. V gave up 3 bases and J gave up 2 bases, with 8 bases separating them. Germline V gene sequence: CDR1 KGHSH, CDR2 LQKENI. CDR3 sequence: CASSPIEAYNSPLHF. The CDR3 DNA follows: TGTGCCAGCTCACCTATAGAAGCCTATAATTCACCCCTCCACTTT.

The V gene is TRBV5-6, the J gene TRBJ2-7, with 9 bases identical to TRBD2. The length of the CDR3 is 15 residues. Germline CDR1 and CDR2: SGHDT and YYEEEE. V dropped 4 bases and J dropped 3; count of bases not matched to a gene: 8. CDR3 in amino acids: CASSVNPSGVYEQYF. The DNA of the CDR3 is TGTGCCAGCAGCGTCAACCCTAGCGGGGTCTACGAGCAGTACTTC.

The chain's CDR3 is CASSQERIRGPLHF. The CDR3 DNA is TGTGCCAGCAGCCAAGAGAGAATTCGGGGACCCCTCCACTTT. This rearrangement joins TRBV14 to TRBJ1-6; D unclear. The CDR3 sequence is 14 residues long. Germline lookup yields CDR1 SGHDN and CDR2 FVKESK. Trimming removed 0 bases at V and 12 bases at J, with 12 bases between.

The chain employs TRBV5-1 and TRBJ2-3; 16 nucleotides agree with TRBD2. The germline V gene encodes CDR1 SGHRS and CDR2 YFSETQ. With 4 bases clipped from V and 2 bases from J, the junction kept 10 bases outside the gene matches. The CDR3 length is 19 residues. In DNA form, the CDR3 reads TGCGCCAGCAGCACGGGACTAGCGGGAGGGAAAAAGAACACAGATACGCAGTATTTT. Its protein is CASSTGLAGGKKNTDTQYF.

This chain connects TRBV7-8 to TRBJ1-6; TRBD1 aligns across 9 bases. Germline V gene data show CDR1 as SGHVS and CDR2 as FQNEAQ. The CDR3 has 15 residues. The J segment lost 10 bases and the V segment lost 5 bases, leaving 9 bases of the junction unmatched. CDR3 nucleotides: TGTGCCAGCAGCCCCACCGGGACAGGGCCATCACCCCTCCACTTT. Translated, it gives CASSPTGTGPSPLHF.

The rearrangement uses TRBV4-3 and TRBJ1-6, with D unclear. Between the trimmed V and J ends, which lost 4 bases and 16 bases, there was a span of 17 bases. The CDR3 loop spans 13 amino acids. CDR1 and CDR2 from the germline V gene are LGHNA and YSLEER. The CDR3 loop is CASSRVVWRGLHF. CDR3 sequence (DNA): TGCGCCAGCAGCCGAGTTGTCTGGCGGGGTCTCCACTTT.

This sequence joins TRBV7-6 and TRBJ2-7; 7 bases agree with TRBD1. The CDR3 is 16 residues long. Trimming removed 3 bases from V and 5 bases from J; junction bases left unmatched: 13. Germline V gene sequence: CDR1 SGHVS, CDR2 FNYEAQ. CDR3 bases: TGTGCCAGCAGCTTCTCAGACAGGGCACCAAGGAACGAGCAGTACTTC. Residues: CASSFSDRAPRNEQYF.

This rearrangement joins TRBV6-1 to TRBJ1-5, with TRBD1 as a possible D gene (5 bases). CDR3 length equals 15 residues. Germline V CDR1 and CDR2: MNHNS, SASEGT. Trimming cost V 0 bases and J 9 bases, with 15 bases left between them. The CDR3 loop reads CASSEAKGSFRPQHF. The CDR3 DNA reads TGTGCCAGCAGTGAAGCCAAGGGGTCGTTTCGGCCCCAGCATTTT.

J is TRBJ2-1 and V is TRBV2; possibly TRBD1 for D (6 bases). Trimming cost V 7 bases and J 7 bases, with 14 bases left between them. Per germline, CDR1 SNHLY and CDR2 FYNNEI. The CDR3 is 13 amino acids. CDR3 sequence (DNA): TGTGCCAGCACAACACAGGGCGGGAATGAGCAGTTCTTC. It translates to CASTTQGGNEQFF.

The CDR3 coding sequence is TGTGCCAGCTCACCAATTCGGGTAGATGATTCACCCCTCCACTTT. Translated: CASSPIRVDDSPLHF. The chain carries TRBV18 and TRBJ1-6; no clear D. This CDR3 contains 15 residues. CDR1 is KGHSH and CDR2 is LQKENI in the germline V gene. V shed 2 bases and J shed 8 bases, with 13 bases lying between them.

The rearrangement uses TRBV7-2 and TRBJ2-5, with D hard to call. V dropped 5 bases and J dropped 0 bases, with 7 bases sitting between them. This CDR3 contains 13 residues. Looked up from germline, CDR1 is SGHTA and CDR2 is FQGNSA. This CDR3 reads CASSPTHQETQYF. CDR3 sequence (DNA): TGTGCCAGCAGCCCTACCCACCAAGAGACCCAGTACTTC. The full variable domain, with the rest looked up from reference TRBV7-2 and TRBJ2-5, is GAGVSQSPSNKVTEKGKDVELRCDPISGHTALYWYRQSLGQGLEFLIYFQGNSAPDKSGLPSDRFSAERTGGSVSTLTIQRTQQEDSAVYLCASSPTHQETQYFGPGTRLLVL.

This clone was counted once. The V call is TRBV7-2, the J call TRBJ2-3, with D possibly matching TRBD2 (5 bases). The CDR3 covers 17 residues. Trimming removed 4 bases at V and 8 bases at J, with 25 bases between. The germline V gene has CDR1 SGHTA and CDR2 FQGNSA. The CDR3 region is CASSSVPPGGRGGTQYF. The CDR3 nucleotides read TGTGCCAGCAGCTCCGTACCCCCGGGCGGGCGCGGCGGTACGCAGTATTTT.

The table lists this clone with a count of one. The chain is built from TRBV6-5 and TRBJ2-6; D is unresolved. This CDR3 comprises 15 residues. Germline CDR1 MNHEY, CDR2 SVGAGI. V was pared by 7 bases and J by 1 base, with 11 bases between. The CDR3 loop reads CASISPRSGANVLTF. Written as DNA, the CDR3 is TGTGCCAGCATCAGTCCTAGGTCTGGGGCCAACGTCCTGACTTTC.